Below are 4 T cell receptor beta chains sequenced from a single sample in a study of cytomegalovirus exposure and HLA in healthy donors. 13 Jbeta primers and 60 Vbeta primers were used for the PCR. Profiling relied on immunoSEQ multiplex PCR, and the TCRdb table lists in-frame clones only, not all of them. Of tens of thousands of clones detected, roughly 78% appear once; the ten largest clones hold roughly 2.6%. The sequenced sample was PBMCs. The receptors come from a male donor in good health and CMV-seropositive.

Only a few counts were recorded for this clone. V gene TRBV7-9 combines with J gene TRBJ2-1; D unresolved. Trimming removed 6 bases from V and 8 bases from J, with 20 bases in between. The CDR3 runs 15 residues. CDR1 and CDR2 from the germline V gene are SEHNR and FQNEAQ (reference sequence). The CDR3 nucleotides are TGTGCCAGCAGGCAGAACTTTATGGGCCGCCATGAGCAGTTCTTC. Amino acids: CASRQNFMGRHEQFF.

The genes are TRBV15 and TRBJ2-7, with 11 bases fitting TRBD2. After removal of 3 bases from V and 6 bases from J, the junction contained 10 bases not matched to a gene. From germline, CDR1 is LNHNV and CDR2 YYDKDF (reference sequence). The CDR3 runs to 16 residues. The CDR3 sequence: CATSRASGTSGGEQYF. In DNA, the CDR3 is TGTGCCACCAGCAGGGCCTCCGGGACTAGCGGAGGCGAGCAGTACTTC.

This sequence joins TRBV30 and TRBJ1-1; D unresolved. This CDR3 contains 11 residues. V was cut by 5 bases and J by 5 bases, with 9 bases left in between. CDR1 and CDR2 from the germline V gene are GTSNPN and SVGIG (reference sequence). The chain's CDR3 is CAWGSRTEAFF. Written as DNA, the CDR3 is TGTGCCTGGGGTTCGCGGACTGAAGCTTTCTTT.

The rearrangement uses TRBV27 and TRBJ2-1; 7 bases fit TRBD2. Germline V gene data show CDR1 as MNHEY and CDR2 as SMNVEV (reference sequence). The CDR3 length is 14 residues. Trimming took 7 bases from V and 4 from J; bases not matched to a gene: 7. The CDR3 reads CASIGGRRYNEQFF. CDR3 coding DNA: TGTGCCAGCATCGGCGGGAGAAGATACAATGAGCAGTTCTTC.